This TCR beta chain was observed in a study of blood T cell repertoires in COVID-19. Authors' analysis steps: Nucleated cell number was recorded as an estimate derived from reference gene primer amplification. This table comes from immunoSEQ multiplex PCR, and its TCRdb copy is limited to in-frame clones, with some not included. Clone size and the V and J calls come from that table; the DNA yielded D and trimming. The sample lists around 620,000 clones, over 80% occurring once. Germline loops: CDR1 KGHDR, CDR2 SFDVKD. V lost 3 bases and J 3 bases, leaving 16 bases between the germline ends. The CDR3 is 17 amino acids.

The sequencing sample was made of peripheral blood. The TCR originated in a woman aged 18-29 years with acute or convalescent COVID-19. The V gene is TRBV24-1, the J gene TRBJ1-4, with a weak D call TRBD1 (6 bases). In nucleotides, the CDR3 is TGTGCCACCAGTGATCTCAATCCAGGGGTGGCTAATGAAAAACTGTTTTTT. It yields the protein CATSDLNPGVANEKLFF.